This T cell receptor (beta chain) is from a study of read filtering for tumor transcriptome and immune sequencing. The library was built from 400 to 500 ng RNA with molecular barcoded adaptors for alpha/delta and beta/gamma chains. MiXCR, applied by TCRdb to the reads, yields one record per CDR3 protein. The sample lists 43,000 or so distinct CDR3 sequences; approximately 12% were seen once. The CDR3 has 15 residues. V was clipped by 5 bases and J by 10 bases, with 21 bases between them. CDR1 and CDR2 (germline): SGHAT, FQNNGV. This clonotype showed up many times. The chain recombines TRBV11-2 with TRBJ2-1; D unresolved. The receptor's source is a donor at least 40 years old with multiple myeloma. Material for sequencing was a population of CD138-negative cells sorted from bone marrow. CDR3 region: CASSVILGKGYEQFF. The CDR3 nucleotides read TGTGCCAGCAGCGTCATTCTGGGAAAGGGATACGAGCAGTTCTTC.